This TCR beta chain is drawn from a study of regulatory T cells in long-lasting Graves disease. Trimming took off 5 bases at V and 5 bases at J, with 10 bases between the two ends. Germline V gene sequence: CDR1 PRHDT, CDR2 FYEKMQ (reference sequence). CDR3 size: 12 residues. Library construction for TCR beta used iRepertoire HTBI primers and Arm-PCR of CDR3 regions. TCRdb reprocessed the multiplex PCR reads with MiXCR, giving one entry per CDR3 protein. The sample includes hundreds of thousands of distinct CDR3 sequences, 12% of them seen just once. This clonotype occurred many times. The time point here: newly diagnosed GD, antithyroid drugs for less than 3 months. Extracted PBMC RNA gave rise to the TCR library. These data also featured in a second study, about T cells in Graves' hyperthyroidism and ophthalmopathy. This second report adds: The HTBI primer set drove a first-round RT-PCR of the TCR CDR3.

Sequenced here: peripheral blood mononuclear cells (PBMCs), sampled at new diagnosis, from a patient treated with antithyroid drugs. The chain has TRBV13 and TRBJ2-7; no reliable D call. The clonotype comes from a woman aged 25 to 39 with Graves disease. This CDR3 is CASSTKEHEQYF. The CDR3, as DNA: TGTGCCAGCAGCACCAAGGAGCACGAGCAGTACTTC.